This TCR beta chain was captured in a study of Graves' ophthalmopathy and Graves' hyperthyroidism (dated by TCRdb to the late 2010s). For the wider study: Hyperthyroidism was considered stable if no progression to ophthalmopathy occurred within 18 months of follow-up. In over 5 hyperthyroidism patients, the T-cell repertoire of thyroid tissue was compared with the T-cell repertoire of blood. In total, over 130 blood samples were TCR-sequenced: around 42 ophthalmopathy, some 75 hyperthyroidism and some 17 hyperthyroidism-to-ophthalmopathy patients. A discovery set of 100 patients (43 ophthalmopathy, some 58 stable hyperthyroidism) was enrolled to explore V-J signatures distinguishing ophthalmopathy from hyperthyroidism. An independent validation cohort was composed of fewer than 20 hyperthyroidism patients and 17 patients who later progressed from hyperthyroidism to ophthalmopathy. To tell Graves' ophthalmopathy apart from Graves' hyperthyroidism, and to predict which patients would progress to ophthalmopathy, the study relied on TCR beta repertoire signatures. Following sampling, methimazole starting at 30 mg daily was administered to hyperthyroidism patients, and high-dose intravenous methylprednisolone was administered to ophthalmopathy patients. Results the study describes overall, beyond this receptor: In cross-validation, the 13-signature model distinguished ophthalmopathy from stable hyperthyroidism with more than 85% sensitivity and 81% to 82% specificity, while in the test set the corresponding values were roughly 80% and 75%. No statistical method was used to predetermine the sample size, and group allocation was not hidden from the investigators. Among expanded thyroid clonotypes with frequency above 0.001, most also showed up in blood, which suggests that blood repertoires may reflect the thyroid immune response. In validation, the model predicted ophthalmopathy progression with more than 70% sensitivity and roughly 78% specificity; 12 predicted patients were CT-confirmed with GO in a median of about 7.1 months.

Hyperthyroidism patients were newly diagnosed, with disease duration under 2 months, and aged 18 to 65 years. Patients were excluded if they had other autoimmune diseases, uncontrolled infections, pregnancy or lactation. Clinical symptoms, serum thyroxine, TRAb, thyroid ultrasound and orbital computed tomography formed the basis of the diagnosis. Total RNA was extracted with Trizol reagent and quality-checked on an Agilent 2100 Bioanalyzer. Taken from cysteine to phenylalanine, the CDR3 has 16 residues. Only the CDR3 region is kept as DNA, spanning 48 bases read in frame from base 1. The V end gives up 0 bases and the J end 6 bases, leaving 9 bases in the junction not matched to a gene. The germline V gene yields SQVTM for CDR1 and ANQGSEA for CDR2. TCR beta CDR3 regions were amplified from RNA transcripts for repertoire sequencing. The first round of RT-PCR was done with HTBI primers and the Qiagen OneStep RT-PCR kit, and was followed by a second round of multiplex PCR, then size selection and purification. Libraries were sequenced on an Illumina HiSeq2000 using paired-end 100 bp reads. The authors' analysis ran thus. SOAPnuke was used to process the reads, throwing out any read that had adapters, had uncalled bases, had a mean Phred below 15, or lacked an exact constant-primer or identifier match. COPE v1.2.5 was used to merge high-quality paired reads. Each unique nucleotide sequence was treated as a clonotype, and MiTCR v1.1 was used to align the clonotypes to the IMGT TRB V, D and J references. The analysis was limited to V-J combinations with a frequency above 0.0001, which together covered 98% to 99.2% of repertoires. For each V-J combination, a TCR clonal expansion and chaos score was defined as the ratio of F50 clonal expansion to chaos observed in the TCRdist matrix. Welch's t-statistics and random forest were used to reduce the features to 13 V-J combinations, which were then used as input to a naive Bayes classifier. Thyroid-blood repertoire similarity was quantified with the Morisita-Horn index. TCRdb itself trimmed the public reads at Q25 with fastp, ran MiXCR and retained productive beta chains. Rows are unified per CDR3 protein, each entry keeping the most common DNA and genes. Clone size and V and J calls follow TCRdb, not the original study. In all, the sample holds over a million distinct CDR3 sequences, and about 35% of those were seen once. The ten largest clones take up more than 9.5% of the sample.

Concerning this clonotype: The target of this receptor is not known. No base qualities exist here, and no much larger clone lies one base off it.

Sequenced material: peripheral blood or thyroid tissue (not recorded which). The TCR sequence derives from an adult man with Graves' hyperthyroidism. The chain was built from TRBV29-1 and TRBJ2-3, with 10 junctional bases fitting TRBD2. At the DNA level, the sequence is TGCAGCGTTGAAGATCGTCTAGCGGGAGTATCCGATACGCAGTATTTT. It translates to CSVEDRLAGVSDTQYF.